The entry that follows covers one T cell receptor beta chain sequence. The length of the CDR3 is 14 residues. Germline loops: CDR1 MNHEY, CDR2 SVGAGI. Unmatched junction bases numbered 5, after V lost 7 bases and J lost 2 bases. Authors' analysis steps: How many nucleated cells were present was estimated from reference gene primer amplification. Measured with immunoSEQ multiplex PCR; TCRdb has only the in-frame clones, and not every one. V, J and clone size reflect that table, while D and trimming were determined from the DNA. The sample consists of about 150,000 clones, roughly 82% of them appearing once. This entry is derived from a study of blood T cell repertoires in COVID-19. In the study overall: Sample material is recorded as cDNA or gDNA derived from T cells, B-cell-depleted T cells, or PBMCs.

The receptor was derived from a human donor with acute or convalescent COVID-19. The donor label of this sample is uncertain. The V and J genes are TRBV6-5 and TRBJ1-2, with TRBD1 identical over 9 bases. Sequences were obtained from peripheral blood. The CDR3 nucleotides are TGTGCCAGCACCGGGACAGGGTTGAACTATGGCTACACCTTC. It yields the protein CASTGTGLNYGYTF.